This T cell receptor beta chain came from a study of blood T cells in healthy people across ages. The study's findings and limits: Any changes in expanded clonotypes were possibly confounded, as donor CMV status remained unknown.

In this sample, this clonotype turned up a few times. The antigen is not known. Germline CDR1 reads MDHEN; CDR2 reads SYDVKM. This CDR3 is 12 amino acids long. A J-beta primer mix and a sample-barcoded 5' primer were used in a second PCR of roughly 6 to 12 cycles. Tags on each cDNA molecule came from a template-switch adaptor with 12 random nucleotides. TCRdb re-derived calls from the 5' RACE reads in MiXCR, one entry per CDR3 protein. The profile shows about 720,000 distinct CDR3 sequences, 22% of them singletons. The sequenced material came from blood. The clonotype originates from a man aged 65 to 79 in good health. The J gene is TRBJ1-5, the V gene TRBV28; D not certain. CDR3: CGSWRGNQPQHF. DNA of the CDR3: TGTGGTAGTTGGCGGGGAAATCAGCCCCAGCATTTT.